What follows describes a single T cell receptor (beta chain). The source of the sample is a study of blood T cell repertoires in COVID-19. Here immunoSEQ multiplex PCR was the method, and the copy in TCRdb shows in-frame clones only, minus some. The repertoire holds about 20,000 clones, about nine tenths seen once, with more than 4% in the top ten. The study recruited people aged roughly 18 to 100 years across about 25 US areas. V trimming: 3 bases; J trimming: 8 bases; junction bases outside the gene matches: 8. Germline loops: CDR1 SGDLS, CDR2 YYNGEE. The CDR3 runs 14 residues. The chain couples TRBV9 to TRBJ1-2; TRBD1 matches 9 bases. Material for sequencing was PBMCs or T cells enriched from blood (not recorded which). This TCR was sampled from a woman younger than 45 who had recovered from COVID-19. CDR3 protein: CASSEIGTGKGYTF. CDR3 DNA: TGTGCCAGCAGCGAAATCGGGACAGGGAAAGGCTACACCTTC.